This T cell receptor (beta chain) was identified in a study of response to subunit inactivated influenza vaccine. General study results and limits: The study's authors posited that every seasonal influenza vaccination enlists few new T cells.

TCRdb itself ran the RT-PCR reads through MiXCR, one entry per CDR3 protein. The sample has around 580,000 distinct CDR3 sequences; roughly 15% are singletons. Trimming cost V 6 bases and J 6 bases; bases outside gene matches: 10. Germline values: CDR1 DFQATT, CDR2 SNEGSKA (reference sequence). The CDR3 length is 14 residues. This clonotype has a single count. The antigen remains unidentified. This chain links TRBV20-1 with TRBJ2-7; 11 nucleotides match TRBD1. The TCR originated in a man between 50 and 59 years old who received an inactivated influenza vaccine. Sequencing was performed on PBMCs from blood, taken 11 to 12 days after vaccination. CDR3 sequence: CSALSGQGAGEQYF. In DNA, the CDR3 is TGCAGTGCCCTTTCAGGACAGGGGGCTGGCGAGCAGTACTTC.